One sample yielded the 10 T cell receptor beta chains listed below, sequenced in a study of identical twins. TCRdb reprocessed the 5' RACE reads with MiXCR, giving one entry per CDR3 protein. The data show 450,000 or so distinct CDR3 sequences, 11% to 15% seen once. This same sample was also part of a study on yellow fever vaccine responses in identical twins.

The sample consisted of CD4+ T cells sorted from blood. These receptors came from a woman aged 18-29 years in good health.

This clonotype was picked up a small number of times. V usage is TRBV29-1 and J usage is TRBJ1-1, with D maybe TRBD1 (5 bases). CDR3 length: 13 amino acids. Trimming pared 4 bases from V and 4 bases from J, leaving 13 bases between. Per germline, CDR1 SQVTM and CDR2 ANQGSEA. The CDR3 nucleotides are TGCAGCGTTGTTTCAGGGAGGTCCACTGAAGCTTTCTTT. Protein sequence: CSVVSGRSTEAFF.

This clonotype was counted a few times. The chain carries TRBV28 and TRBJ2-3, with 8 bases aligning to TRBD1. V was clipped by 2 bases and J by 14 bases; unmatched bases: 9. This CDR3 spans 13 amino acids. CDR1 and CDR2 (germline): MDHEN, SYDVKM. CDR3 sequence: CASSLGQGFHPYF. The CDR3 DNA sequence: TGTGCCAGCAGTTTAGGACAGGGATTCCATCCGTATTTT. The variable domain in full, with the rest retrieved from reference TRBV28 and TRBJ2-3, is DVKVTQSSRYLVKRTGEKVFLECVQDMDHENMFWYRQDPGLGLRLIYFSYDVKMKEKGDIPEGYSVSREKKERFSLILESASTNQTSMYLCASSLGQGFHPYFGPGTRLTVL.

The rearrangement links TRBV10-3 to TRBJ1-1; possibly TRBD1 for D (6 bases). CDR3 size: 15 residues. Germline assignment: CDR1 ENHRY and CDR2 SYGVKD. V lost 4 bases and J 4 bases, leaving 16 bases between the germline ends. CDR3 nucleotides: TGTGCCATCAGTGCTATGAGGGGGGCGGTCACTGAAGCTTTCTTT. This gives the protein CAISAMRGAVTEAFF.

There are a few counts of this clonotype. The chain is built from TRBV4-1 and TRBJ2-3; D not resolved. Germline assignment: CDR1 MGHRA and CDR2 YSYEKL. V was trimmed by 4 bases and J by 6 bases, leaving 11 bases between them. CDR3 length equals 13 residues. The CDR3 spells CASSRIRSDTQYF. The DNA for the CDR3 is TGCGCCAGCAGCCGGATCAGAAGTGATACGCAGTATTTT.

This clonotype has just a few counts. The gene calls are TRBV4-3 and TRBJ2-1; 8 nucleotides line up with TRBD2. CDR1 is LGHNA, CDR2 YSLEER, per germline. The junction had 9 bases not matched to a gene; V was cut back by 0 bases and J by 2 bases. This CDR3 comprises 18 residues. In DNA, the CDR3 is TGCGCCAGCAGCCAAGAAGGGGTAGCGGGACATGCCTACAATGAGCAGTTCTTC. This sequence encodes CASSQEGVAGHAYNEQFF.

This chain uses TRBV29-1 with TRBJ2-3; possibly TRBD1 for D (6 bases). This CDR3 has 13 amino acids. V dropped 7 bases and J dropped 1 base, with 12 bases sitting between them. Germline CDR1 is SQVTM and CDR2 is ANQGSEA. The DNA for the CDR3 is TGCAGCGGTACAGGGCTGGGCACAGATACGCAGTATTTT. Translated: CSGTGLGTDTQYF.

This clonotype has ten or more counts. V and J are TRBV5-1 and TRBJ2-7; TRBD2 might be the D (5 bases). In germline, CDR1 is SGHRS, CDR2 YFSETQ. CDR3 length equals 13 residues. Between the trimmed V and J ends, which lost 4 bases and 4 bases, there was a span of 12 bases. The DNA for the CDR3 is TGCGCCAGCAGCCGCGTCGGGGAATACGAGCAGTACTTC. Translation gives CASSRVGEYEQYF. The full variable domain, completed using reference TRBV5-1 and TRBJ2-7, is KAGVTQTPRYLIKTRGQQVTLSCSPISGHRSVSWYQQTPGQGLQFLFEYFSETQRNKGNFPGRFSGRQFSNSRSEMNVSTLELGDSALYLCASSRVGEYEQYFGPGTRLTVT.

This clonotype was counted at least ten times. The chain carries TRBV4-2 and TRBJ1-4, with TRBD1 identical over 7 bases. Germline CDR1 LGHNA, CDR2 YNFKEQ. With 0 bases clipped from V and 4 bases from J, the junction kept 8 bases outside the gene matches. The CDR3 has 17 residues. DNA for the CDR3: TGTGCCAGCAGCCAAGATCAAGGGACAGTCGGTAATGAAAAACTGTTTTTT. It yields the protein CASSQDQGTVGNEKLFF.

This sequence joins TRBV5-1 and TRBJ2-5; a weak D match, TRBD1 (7 bases). Looked up from germline, CDR1 is SGHRS and CDR2 is YFSETQ. V lost 0 bases and J lost 4, with 13 bases in between. The CDR3 is 15 residues long. The CDR3 loop is CASSLVGGDRETQYF. CDR3 sequence (DNA): TGCGCCAGCAGCTTGGTAGGCGGGGACAGAGAGACCCAGTACTTC. Drawing the rest from reference TRBV5-1 and TRBJ2-5, the complete variable domain is KAGVTQTPRYLIKTRGQQVTLSCSPISGHRSVSWYQQTPGQGLQFLFEYFSETQRNKGNFPGRFSGRQFSNSRSEMNVSTLELGDSALYLCASSLVGGDRETQYFGPGTRLLVL.

This clonotype has just a few counts. The chain employs TRBV10-3 and TRBJ2-7; perhaps TRBD1 as D (6 bases). From germline, CDR1 is ENHRY and CDR2 SYGVKD. The CDR3 is 13 residues long. V lost 2 bases to trimming and J lost 9 bases, with 14 bases between them. The CDR3 sequence is CAISEILGGSQYF. In DNA, the CDR3 is TGTGCCATCAGTGAGATCCTAGGGGGTTCGCAGTACTTC.